The rows below give T cell receptor beta chains drawn from one sample of a study of blood T cell repertoires in COVID-19. TCRdb keeps only in-frame clones here, not all; method: immunoSEQ multiplex PCR. Seen here are about 130,000 clones, over 80% observed once, and the top ten hold 8% to 10%. What was sequenced was peripheral blood. Source of these receptors: a man in his forties with active or convalescent COVID-19. Each CDR3 is given with its conserved first and last residue.

j_call,v_call,cdr3_aa
TRBJ1-1,TRBV19,CASEHLGTGASEAFF
TRBJ1-6,TRBV6-5,CASISDRGAYSPLHF
TRBJ2-7,TRBV7-9,CASSFRQTSYEQYF
TRBJ2-3,TRBV6-5,CASSPRVQGTDTQYF
TRBJ2-2,TRBV7-9,CASSLERQNTGELFF
TRBJ1-1,TRBV5-1,CASMGQTNTEAFF
TRBJ1-3,TRBV29-1,CSAGVGNTIYF
TRBJ1-3,TRBV6-5,CASSIDRTSGNTIYF
TRBJ1-3,TRBV2,CASSGQVSGNTIYF
TRBJ2-7,TRBV10-3,CAIRVAGAIYEQYF
TRBJ2-5,TRBV29-1,CSVTLESRETQYF
TRBJ1-1,TRBV7-3,CASSLLRDRGTEAFF
TRBJ1-6,TRBV7-9,CASSIQGVNSPLHF
TRBJ1-2,TRBV19,CASSMAAGNYGYTF
TRBJ1-6,TRBV19,CASSIGYRENSPLHF
TRBJ1-2,TRBV2,CASSTGPSYGYTF
TRBJ1-4,TRBV6-5,CASSRQANEKLFF
TRBJ2-7,TRBV7-9,CASSSLAGPYEQYF
TRBJ2-7,TRBV10-3,CAISEYSGVSSYEQYF
TRBJ1-6,TRBV6-4,CASSVGASPLHF
TRBJ1-4,TRBV5-8,CASSRDSSGKLFF
TRBJ2-7,TRBV12-3/TRBV12-4,CASSGHSYEQYF
TRBJ2-5,TRBV27,CASRRAGGPQETQYF
TRBJ1-2,TRBV5-6,CASSLTSRGYTF
TRBJ1-2,TRBV18,CASSPKTTKGGYTF
TRBJ1-5,TRBV7-2,CASSGVRGQPQHF
TRBJ1-1,TRBV7-9,CASSSRTEAFF
TRBJ1-2,TRBV30,CAWTQQGRGYGYTF
TRBJ1-2,TRBV7-2,CASSLERYGYTF
TRBJ2-1,TRBV18,CASSPITGGEQFF
TRBJ2-1,TRBV4-3,CASSQDIGVAGNEQFF
TRBJ1-5,TRBV19,CASSDRTNQPQHF